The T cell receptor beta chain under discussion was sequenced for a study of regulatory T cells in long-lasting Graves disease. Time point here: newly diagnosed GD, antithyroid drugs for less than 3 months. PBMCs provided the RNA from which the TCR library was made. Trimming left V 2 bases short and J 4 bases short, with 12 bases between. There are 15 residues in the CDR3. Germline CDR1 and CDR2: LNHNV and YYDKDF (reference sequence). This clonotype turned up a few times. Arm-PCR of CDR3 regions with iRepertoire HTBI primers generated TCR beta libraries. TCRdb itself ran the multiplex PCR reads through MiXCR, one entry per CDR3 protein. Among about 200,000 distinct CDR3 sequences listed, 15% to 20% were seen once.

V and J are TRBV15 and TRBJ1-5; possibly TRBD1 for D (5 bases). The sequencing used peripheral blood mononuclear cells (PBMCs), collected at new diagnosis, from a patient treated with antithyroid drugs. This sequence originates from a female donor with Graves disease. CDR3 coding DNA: TGTGCCACCAGCAGATACCGGGACGGTAATCAGCCCCAGCATTTT. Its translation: CATSRYRDGNQPQHF.